The 14 T cell receptor beta chains in this list originate from one sample, sequenced in a study of blood T cell repertoires in COVID-19. The data were produced by immunoSEQ multiplex PCR, yet TCRdb's version contains in-frame clones alone and is incomplete. This sample has 240,000 or so clones, with 85% to 90% found just once. Sequenced input: PBMCs or T cells enriched from blood (not recorded which). The receptors derive from a man in his fifties or sixties who had been exposed to COVID-19.

The chain employs TRBV29-1 and TRBJ1-2, with a tentative D call TRBD1 (6 bases). V shed 4 bases and J shed 1 base, with 13 bases lying between them. CDR1 is SQVTM and CDR2 is ANQGSEA in the germline V gene. This CDR3 has 14 residues. The CDR3 sequence is CSVGQVLFNYGYTF. The CDR3 bases are TGCAGCGTTGGACAGGTTCTTTTTAACTATGGCTACACCTTC.

This chain uses TRBV5-1 with TRBJ1-2, with D unresolved. Germline CDR1 is SGHRS and CDR2 is YFSETQ. The CDR3 is 14 amino acids. Trimming pared 4 bases from V and 2 bases from J, leaving 12 bases between. The CDR3 nucleotides are TGCGCCAGCAGCACGGGAGCCCTCAACTATGGCTACACCTTC. Translated: CASSTGALNYGYTF.

This clone turned up a few times. V usage is TRBV5-1 and J usage is TRBJ1-2; D not resolved. CDR1 and CDR2 from the germline V gene are SGHRS and YFSETQ. This CDR3 region has 14 residues. The V end was cut by 4 bases, the J end by 4 bases, with 14 bases between. This CDR3 is CASSPGGQVYGYTF. DNA of the CDR3: TGCGCCAGCAGCCCAGGAGGGCAGGTCTATGGCTACACCTTC.

This chain connects TRBV7-2 to TRBJ1-2; perhaps TRBD1 as D (6 bases). Germline V lookup: CDR1 SGHTA, CDR2 FQGNSA. V dropped 4 bases and J dropped 4 bases, with 28 bases sitting between them. The CDR3 totals 19 residues. CDR3 protein: CASSSLVWGRWVGAYGYTF. The CDR3 DNA is TGTGCCAGCAGCTCACTCGTATGGGGGCGATGGGTGGGTGCCTATGGCTACACCTTC.

The gene calls are TRBV19 and TRBJ2-2, with D uncertain. V was trimmed by 5 bases and J by 4 bases, leaving 14 bases between them. This CDR3 contains 15 residues. Germline CDR1 reads LNHDA; CDR2 reads SQIVND (reference sequence). CDR3 DNA sequence: TGTGCCAGTAGTTTGAGGCCCCGGAGCACCGGGGAGCTGTTTTTT. The encoded protein is CASSLRPRSTGELFF.

Concerning this clone itself: Other nucleotide sequences from this sample produce the same CDR3. The J gene is TRBJ1-2, the V gene TRBV9, with D possibly matching TRBD1 (5 bases). Trimming pared 0 bases from V and 2 bases from J, leaving 8 bases between. CDR3 length: 14 amino acids. Looked up from germline, CDR1 is SGDLS and CDR2 is YYNGEE. CDR3 bases: TGTGCCAGCAGCGTAGGGAGGGGAAACTATGGCTACACCTTC. Protein sequence: CASSVGRGNYGYTF. Combining the CDR3 with reference TRBV9 and TRBJ1-2 gives the whole variable domain DSGVTQTPKHLITATGQRVTLRCSPRSGDLSVYWYQQSLDQGLQFLIQYYNGEERAKGNILERFSAQQFPDLHSELNLSSLELGDSALYFCASSVGRGNYGYTFGSGTRLTVV.

The CDR3, as DNA: TGTGCCAGTAGTATCCGCCAAGGACAGGGAGGGGGCCCGGCTTTCTTT. This encodes CASSIRQGQGGGPAFF. The chain carries TRBV19 and TRBJ1-1; 8 bases map to TRBD1. The length of the CDR3 is 16 residues. The V gene's germline CDR1 is LNHDA and CDR2 SQIVND (reference sequence). The ends lost 3 bases at V and 11 bases at J; junction bases unmatched: 17.

This chain uses TRBV7-9 with TRBJ1-2; D is ambiguous. Per the germline V gene, CDR1 is SEHNR and CDR2 is FQNEAQ (reference sequence). Trimming took 6 bases from V and 2 from J, leaving 7 bases between them. The CDR3 totals 12 residues. This CDR3 is CASSVENYGYTF. The CDR3 nucleotides read TGTGCCAGCAGTGTGGAGAACTATGGCTACACCTTC.

In this sample, this clone turned up once. V is TRBV5-1 and J is TRBJ2-1, with D uncertain. With 0 bases removed from V and 0 bases from J, the gap between germline ends came to 7 bases. The CDR3 extends over 15 amino acids. Germline V gives CDR1 SGHRS, CDR2 YFSETQ. The CDR3 spells CASSLDPSSYNEQFF. In nucleotides, the CDR3 is TGCGCCAGCAGCTTGGACCCGAGCTCCTACAATGAGCAGTTCTTC.

This clone appeared once. The rearrangement joins TRBV10-3 to TRBJ2-2; D is possibly TRBD1 (6 bases). This CDR3 spans 14 amino acids. V lost 8 bases and J lost 5, with 15 bases in between. Germline CDR1 and CDR2: ENHRY and SYGVKD. CDR3 nucleotides: TGTGCCATCGGACAGATAACGCCAACCGGGGAGCTGTTTTTT. It specifies CAIGQITPTGELFF.

V gene TRBV18 combines with J gene TRBJ1-5; the match to TRBD1 covers 9 bases. Germline trimming cut 6 bases from V and 3 bases from J; bases unmatched to any gene: 3. The CDR3 covers 14 residues. CDR1 and CDR2 (germline): KGHSH, LQKENI. The CDR3 spells CASSRDRDNQPQHF. CDR3 bases: TGTGCCAGCTCTCGGGACAGGGACAATCAGCCCCAGCATTTT.

The genes are TRBV3-1 (or the pseudogene TRBV3-2) and TRBJ2-1; the D gene is possibly TRBD2 (7 bases). CDR3 length: 12 amino acids. V dropped 1 base and J dropped 13 bases, with 11 bases sitting between them. Germline loops: CDR1 LGHDT, CDR2 YNNKEL (reference sequence). The CDR3 nucleotides are TGTGCCAGCAGCCAAGGGGAGGGGGTCCAGTTCTTC. Protein: CASSQGEGVQFF.

The chain employs TRBV7-6 and TRBJ1-4; 7 bases agree with TRBD1. The J segment lost 7 bases and the V segment lost 1 base, leaving 3 bases of the junction unmatched. CDR3 length equals 14 residues. From germline, CDR1 is SGHVS and CDR2 FNYEAQ. In nucleotides, the CDR3 is TGTGCCAGCAGCTTAGGGACAGGAGGTGAAAAACTGTTTTTT. Translating it yields CASSLGTGGEKLFF.

This chain links TRBV25-1 with TRBJ1-5, with D unclear. The CDR3 has 17 amino acids. The V end was cut by 4 bases, the J end by 1 base, with 17 bases between. CDR1 is MGHDK and CDR2 is SYGVNS in the germline V gene. The CDR3 bases are TGTGCCAGCAGTGGCCTGGACGAGGGATGGAGCAATCAGCCCCAGCATTTT. As protein: CASSGLDEGWSNQPQHF.